These 18 T cell receptor beta chains share one sample of origin, sequenced in a study of spatial heterogeneity in lung cancer. Regarding time point: sample taken at primary tumor resection. Material for sequencing was whole RNA from tumor, nontumor lung or frozen PBMC, left unsorted. TCRdb reprocessed the 5' RACE reads via MiXCR and lists one record per CDR3 protein. This sample yields tens of thousands of distinct CDR3 sequences, of which less than 15% are seen a single time; about 40% belongs to the top ten. The sample here was PBMCs, taken at surgery. All receptors derive from a male donor with early-stage non-small cell lung cancer.

The chain has TRBV4-3 and TRBJ2-7, with 7 nucleotides matching TRBD1. V was clipped by 2 bases and J by 4 bases; unmatched bases: 2. This CDR3 has 13 amino acids. Germline V gene data show CDR1 as LGHNA and CDR2 as YSLEER. CDR3 DNA: TGCGCCAGCAGCCAACTGACAGGGTACGAGCAGTACTTC. Translated, it gives CASSQLTGYEQYF.

This clonotype was counted between two and nine times. V usage is TRBV12-3 or TRBV12-4 and J usage is TRBJ2-5; 9 bases map to TRBD1. The CDR3 totals 14 residues. V was pared by 2 bases and J by 12 bases, with 10 bases of the junction left unmatched. The CDR3 DNA sequence: TGTGCCAGCAGTTTAAGGGACAGGGAGAGCGGGGAGTACTTC. Protein: CASSLRDRESGEYF.

This sequence joins TRBV7-9 and TRBJ2-1, with D tentatively TRBD1 or TRBD2 (5 bases each). The germline V and J ends were trimmed by 11 bases and 0 bases, with 23 bases remaining between them. The CDR3 has 17 amino acids. Germline V lookup: CDR1 SEHNR, CDR2 FQNEAQ (reference sequence). The CDR3 protein is CASGTGAPGSSYNEQFF. The CDR3, as DNA: TGTGCCTCCGGGACCGGGGCCCCTGGGAGCTCCTACAATGAGCAGTTCTTC.

This sequence joins TRBV19 and TRBJ1-5; a weak D match, TRBD1 (5 bases). V was shortened by 3 bases and J by 7 bases, with 16 bases between the two germline ends. The germline gives CDR1 LNHDA, CDR2 SQIVND (reference sequence). The CDR3 is 15 residues long. The CDR3 region has the DNA TGTGCCAGTAGTATCCCCGGCAGGGACGGACAGCCCCAGCATTTT. The encoded protein is CASSIPGRDGQPQHF.

This clonotype came up a few times. The V gene is TRBV20-1, the J gene TRBJ2-5; D gene ambiguous. The CDR3 runs to 15 residues. The germline V gene encodes CDR1 DFQATT and CDR2 SNEGSKA (reference sequence). V dropped 1 base and J dropped 0 bases, with 12 bases sitting between them. The CDR3 DNA reads TGCAGTGCTAGAGCCCGGAACCTGTACCAAGAGACCCAGTACTTC. Encoded protein: CSARARNLYQETQYF.

The CDR3 DNA reads as TGCAGTGCTAGAGATCCTAGCGGGAGCTACGAGCAGTACTTC. Its protein is CSARDPSGSYEQYF. V is TRBV20-1 and J is TRBJ2-7; 10 bases agree with TRBD2. With V trimmed by 0 bases and J by 3 bases, 2 bases remained unmatched. Germline CDR1 is DFQATT and CDR2 is SNEGSKA (reference sequence). This CDR3 is 14 amino acids long.

J is TRBJ2-3 and V is TRBV19; 7 nucleotides line up with TRBD2. Looked up from germline, CDR1 is LNHDA and CDR2 is SQIVND (reference sequence). This CDR3 region has 14 residues. The junction had 7 bases not matched to a gene; V was cut back by 7 bases and J by 3 bases. This CDR3 reads CASNAGAYTDTQYF. DNA of the CDR3: TGTGCCAGTAATGCGGGAGCTTATACAGATACGCAGTATTTT.

This clonotype turned up a few times. This chain connects TRBV6-5 to TRBJ2-3; no definite D call. Germline CDR1 and CDR2: MNHEY and SVGAGI. Trimming stripped 3 bases from V and 4 bases from J, with 14 bases between. The CDR3 is 15 residues long. The chain's CDR3 is CASSYGVSRADTQYF. CDR3 in DNA: TGTGCCAGCAGTTATGGGGTTTCTAGAGCAGATACGCAGTATTTT.

This clonotype was counted at least ten times. The chain is built from TRBV2 and TRBJ2-5; D perhaps matches TRBD1 (5 bases). With 1 base removed from V and 7 bases from J, the gap between germline ends came to 10 bases. The CDR3 runs 13 residues. Germline V CDR1 and CDR2: SNHLY, FYNNEI. The CDR3 bases are TGTGCCAGCAGTGAAGGACAGTTTCGGACCCAGTACTTC. It yields the protein CASSEGQFRTQYF.

The V gene is TRBV4-3, the J gene TRBJ2-5; D might be TRBD1 (6 bases). The V and J ends lost 6 bases and 2 bases respectively, with 10 bases between them. Germline assignment: CDR1 LGHNA and CDR2 YSLEER. The CDR3 consists of 13 residues. As DNA, the CDR3 is TGCGCCAGCAGTCCCGGACAGCAAGAGACCCAGTACTTC. It yields the protein CASSPGQQETQYF.

This clonotype has a handful of counts. The V gene is TRBV7-3, the J gene TRBJ2-1, with D possibly TRBD1 on 6 matching bases. V gave up 5 bases and J gave up 9 bases, with 20 bases separating them. Looked up from germline, CDR1 is SGHTA and CDR2 is FQGTGA. The CDR3 runs 15 residues. Written as DNA, the CDR3 is TGTGCCAGCAGCCCCGGGACAACTATCAGAAGTGAGCAGTTCTTC. This codes for CASSPGTTIRSEQFF.

Only a few counts were recorded for this clonotype. The J gene is TRBJ1-1, the V gene TRBV18, with 12 nucleotides matching TRBD1. V dropped 5 bases and J dropped 0; count of bases not matched to a gene: 7. The length of the CDR3 is 17 residues. Germline CDR1 reads KGHSH; CDR2 reads LQKENI. CDR3 bases: TGTGCCAGCTCAAACCGGGACAGGGGGCTCCTGAACACTGAAGCTTTCTTT. This translates into CASSNRDRGLLNTEAFF. The full variable domain, its missing parts supplied by reference TRBV18 and TRBJ1-1, is NAGVMQNPRHLVRRRGQEARLRCSPMKGHSHVYWYRQLPEEGLKFMVYLQKENIIDESGMPKERFSAEFPKEGPSILRIQQVVRGDSAAYFCASSNRDRGLLNTEAFFGQGTRLTVV.

There are a few counts of this clonotype. The CDR3 nucleotides read TGTGCCAGCAGCGGACTCACATACAATGAGCAGTTCTTC. Its translation: CASSGLTYNEQFF. The chain links TRBV7-2 to TRBJ2-1, with D possibly being TRBD2 (5 bases). CDR3 size: 13 residues. Trimming took 5 bases from V and 4 from J, leaving 9 bases between them. Germline CDR1 and CDR2: SGHTA and FQGNSA.

The V and J genes are TRBV7-3 and TRBJ2-1, with TRBD1 matching over 10 bases. CDR3 length: 14 residues. Germline values: CDR1 SGHTA, CDR2 FQGTGA. The junction had 4 bases not matched to a gene; V was cut back by 3 bases and J by 8 bases. CDR3: CASSLGTGADEQFF. The DNA for the CDR3 is TGTGCCAGCAGCTTGGGGACAGGGGCAGATGAGCAGTTCTTC. The complete variable domain, with remaining parts taken from reference TRBV7-3 and TRBJ2-1, reads GAGVSQTPSNKVTEKGKYVELRCDPISGHTALYWYRQSLGQGPEFLIYFQGTGAADDSGLPNDRFFAVRPEGSVSTLKIQRTERGDSAVYLCASSLGTGADEQFFGPGTRLTVL.

In its sample, this clonotype was seen a few times. The J gene is TRBJ1-1, the V gene TRBV25-1; TRBD1 agrees at 8 bases. Germline V lookup: CDR1 MGHDK, CDR2 SYGVNS. V shed 4 bases and J 4 bases; nucleotides not matched to a gene: 5. The CDR3 length is 14 residues. The CDR3 DNA is TGTGCCAGCAGTGGGACAGGGAGAGGCACTGAAGCTTTCTTT. It codes for CASSGTGRGTEAFF. The complete variable domain, with remaining parts taken from reference TRBV25-1 and TRBJ1-1, reads EADIYQTPRYLVIGTGKKITLECSQTMGHDKMYWYQQDPGMELHLIHYSYGVNSTEKGDLSSESTVSRIRTEHFPLTLESARPSHTSQYLCASSGTGRGTEAFFGQGTRLTVV.

This clonotype was picked up a small number of times. This chain uses TRBV27 with TRBJ2-7; perhaps TRBD2 as D (7 bases). V was cut by 7 bases and J by 2 bases, with 18 bases left in between. The CDR3 has 15 residues. Germline values: CDR1 MNHEY, CDR2 SMNVEV (reference sequence). As DNA, the CDR3 is TGTGCCAGCACCCTACAGGGTCGGGGGGCCTACGAGCAGTACTTC. Encoded protein: CASTLQGRGAYEQYF.

The sample holds many counts of this clonotype. The chain recombines TRBV12-3 or TRBV12-4 with TRBJ2-3; D call uncertain. The V end lost 1 base, the J end lost 7 bases, and 18 bases lay between the germline ends. The CDR3 is 16 amino acids. DNA of the CDR3: TGTGCCAGCAGTTTAGTTGGGCCACTGCTCAGGTATACGCAGTATTTT. This encodes CASSLVGPLLRYTQYF.

The rearrangement joins TRBV11-2 to TRBJ2-7; the match to TRBD2 covers 12 bases. CDR3 length equals 15 residues. V gave up 5 bases and J gave up 6 bases; unmatched junction bases: 8. The V gene's germline CDR1 is SGHAT and CDR2 FQNNGV. The CDR3 is CASSVRLAGAGEQYF. Here the CDR3 DNA reads TGTGCCAGCAGCGTCCGACTAGCGGGAGCTGGCGAGCAGTACTTC.